The entry below gives a single T cell receptor (beta chain) sequence along with its context. The data derive from a study of shared clonotypes between healthy human individuals. CD45RO negativity and positive selection for CCR7 defined naive CD8 cells, a population that excluded terminally differentiated effector memory CD45RA+ cells. The table came from immunoSEQ multiplex PCR; TCRdb's copy has only in-frame clones and leaves some out. The sample consists of about 2 million clones, approximately 94% of them appearing once. Germline CDR1 is WNHNN and CDR2 is SYGVQD (reference sequence). This CDR3 region has 15 residues. The J segment lost 9 bases and the V segment lost 6 bases, leaving 9 bases of the junction unmatched.

The sample consisted of naive CD8+ T cells sorted from blood. The chain recombines TRBV10-1 with TRBJ2-1, with 12 bases lining up with TRBD2. The sequence was obtained from a man younger than 35 in good health. CDR3 nucleotide sequence: TGCGCCAGCAGCGAGGGACTAGCGGGCTTCGGTGAGCAGTTCTTC. Translated: CASSEGLAGFGEQFF.